This T cell receptor beta chain was captured in a study of beta chain features in type 1 diabetes. Study summary: Age, gender and cell yields were alike across patients and healthy donors. The number of sorted cells examined across all samples was roughly 100,000,000.

This clone has more than one count but fewer than ten. Antigen specificity is unknown. CD4+ cells of the naive, central memory, regulatory and stem cell-like memory types were sorted via CD45RO/CCR7/CD25/CD127/CD95/CD27. The whole isolated RNA underwent reverse transcription, so sequencing captured expressed TCRB transcripts. Data came from immunoSEQ multiplex PCR; TCRdb stores just in-frame clones and leaves some out. The table records roughly 730,000 clones, about an eighth of them present only once. Overall study findings and caveats: High TCR expression in some cells could lead to their over-representation in cDNA sequencing. Moderate yet significant TCRB CDR3 shortening was seen in Type 1 diabetes patients in all four CD4+ subsets.

V lost 1 base and J lost 4, with 13 bases in between. The CDR3 contains 15 residues. Germline V CDR1 and CDR2: MGHRA, YSYEKL. The chain is built from TRBV4-1 and TRBJ1-1; D uncertain. Sequencing was carried out using naive CD4+ T cells from blood. This TCR derives from a man younger than 35 with type 1 diabetes. The chain's CDR3 is CASSQAGQLGTEAFF. The CDR3 region has the DNA TGCGCCAGCAGCCAAGCTGGCCAGTTGGGCACTGAAGCTTTCTTT.